These T cell receptor beta chains were read from a single sample in a study of T cells after yellow fever vaccination. A single record per CDR3 protein comes from TCRdb applying MiXCR to the 5' RACE reads. In the table there are 250,000 to 400,000 distinct CDR3 sequences, around 4.4% of which are singletons. Specimen: PBMCs, collected 15 days after the yellow fever booster vaccination. All receptors derive from a man aged 18 to 30 who received the YFV17D yellow fever vaccine. CDR3s include the opening cysteine and the closing phenylalanine or tryptophan. The order of the fields is clone size, J gene, D gene, V gene, CDR3 DNA, CDR3 protein. D genes are given only for firm matches. Expanded clones are given a class, and other clones once, few, many or no size at all.

few TRBJ2-7 . TRBV4-3 TGCGCCAGCAGCCAAGATTTGCTCTACGAGCAGTACTTC CASSQDLLYEQYF
many TRBJ2-7 . TRBV3-1 TGTGCCAGCAGCCAAGAAAGAGGGTGGAGCTACGAGCAGTACTTC CASSQERGWSYEQYF
many TRBJ2-2 . TRBV20-1 TGCAGTGCTTTGACAGGGAACACCGGGGAGCTGTTTTTT CSALTGNTGELFF
. TRBJ1-1 TRBD1 TRBV11-1 TGTGCCAGCAGCTTCGGACAGGGGGCTGAAGCTTTCTTT CASSFGQGAEAFF
. TRBJ1-3 . TRBV12-3/TRBV12-4 TGTGCCAGCAGTTTATGGTATGCCGGTGAACCGGGAAACACCATATATTTT CASSLWYAGEPGNTIYF
many TRBJ2-2 . TRBV7-9 TGTGCCAGCACCGCCACGCCGGTAAACGATAACACCGGGGAGCTGTTTTTT CASTATPVNDNTGELFF
many TRBJ1-2 . TRBV29-1 TGCAGCGTTGAAGATCTGGACAGCCAAAGCTCCTATGGCTACACCTTC CSVEDLDSQSSYGYTF
. TRBJ1-1 . TRBV7-9 TGTGCCAGCAGCAACCGGCTCGGGACACAGGGAGGGGCTTTCTTT CASSNRLGTQGGAFF
. TRBJ1-2 . TRBV2 TGTGCCAGCAGTGCGTCGTGGTCGTCAAACTATGGCTACACCTTC CASSASWSSNYGYTF
many TRBJ2-3 . TRBV5-1 TGCGCCAGCAGCTTGGTCGTAGGTGGTGCGGGGGCCACAGATACGCAGTATTTT CASSLVVGGAGATDTQYF
. TRBJ2-3 . TRBV20-1 TGCAGTGCTAGCGGTGTAGCGGATAGCACAGATACGCAGTATTTT CSASGVADSTDTQYF
many TRBJ2-2 . TRBV10-3 TGTGCCATCAGTGAGTCGATATCAGTAGGGGAGCTGTTTTTT CAISESISVGELFF
few TRBJ1-1 TRBD1 TRBV29-1 TGCAGCGCCATACAGGGGGTCACTGAAGCTTTCTTT CSAIQGVTEAFF
many TRBJ2-3 TRBD2 TRBV7-2 TGTGCCAGCAGCACCGGGGGGGCGGCTGATACGCAGTATTTT CASSTGGAADTQYF
. TRBJ2-5 TRBD2 TRBV6-2/TRBV6-3 TGTGCCAGCAGGGGACTAGCGGGGATGATGACCCAGTACTTC CASRGLAGMMTQYF
. TRBJ1-2 . TRBV5-6 TGTGCCAGCAGCCCTCCTGACAGCCTCTATGGCTACACCTTC CASSPPDSLYGYTF
few TRBJ2-2 . TRBV6-6 TGTGCCAGCAGTCGAAGTGGGATTAGATCAAACACCGGGGAGCTGTTTTTT CASSRSGIRSNTGELFF
few TRBJ1-1 . TRBV3-1 TGTGCCAGCAGCCCTAACCGGGACGGTTCTGAAGCTTTCTTT CASSPNRDGSEAFF
few TRBJ1-4 . TRBV4-1 TGCGCCAGCAGCCGCTCCGGCCCTAATGAAAAACTGTTTTTT CASSRSGPNEKLFF
many TRBJ2-1 TRBD2 TRBV11-2 TGTGCCAGCAGCCTGGGGGCTAGCGGGGGTTACAATGAGCAGTTCTTC CASSLGASGGYNEQFF
many TRBJ2-1 . TRBV5-1 TGCGCCAGCAGCTTTGAGAAGGGGTACAATGAGCAGTTCTTC CASSFEKGYNEQFF
. TRBJ2-5 TRBD1 TRBV18 TGTGCCAGCTCGCGACAGGGTACCGTGGAGACCCAGTACTTC CASSRQGTVETQYF
many TRBJ1-1 TRBD1 TRBV27 TGTGCCAGCAGCCGAGGGACAGTGAACACTGAAGCTTTCTTT CASSRGTVNTEAFF
few TRBJ1-5 . TRBV18 TGTGCCAGCTCACCAGGGGACCATCAGCCCCAGCATTTT CASSPGDHQPQHF
few TRBJ2-7 TRBD1 TRBV7-9 TGTGCCAGCAGTCCTCGATCGGGACAGGGAGTATTATACGAGCAGTACTTC CASSPRSGQGVLYEQYF
many TRBJ2-7 TRBD2 TRBV6-5 TGTGCCAGCAGGGGGGGGAGGGTCCACTCCTACGAGCAGTACTTC CASRGGRVHSYEQYF
. TRBJ1-5 TRBD1 TRBV20-1 TGCAGTGCTTCTACAGGGGGCAATCAGCCCGAGCATTTT CSASTGGNQPEHF
. TRBJ2-3 TRBD2 TRBV5-1 TGCGCCAGCAGCCCCCGACCCGGGACTACCACAGATACGCAGTATTTT CASSPRPGTTTDTQYF
many TRBJ1-1 . TRBV9 TGTGCCAGCAGCGTACAAGGGGATCTGAACACTGAAGCTTTCTTT CASSVQGDLNTEAFF
. TRBJ2-3 TRBD1 TRBV5-1 TGCGCCAGCAGCTTGGCACCGGGACAGGGTCAAGATACGCAGTATTTT CASSLAPGQGQDTQYF
many TRBJ2-3 . TRBV12-3/TRBV12-4 TGTGCCAGCAGCTTAGAACGGACGCAGTATTTT CASSLERTQYF
. TRBJ1-1 TRBD1 TRBV7-3 TGTGCCAGCAGCGGGCAGGGGGGGGACACTGAAGCTTTCTTT CASSGQGGDTEAFF
. TRBJ1-1 TRBD1 TRBV7-2 TGTGCCAGCAGGAGGACAGGGGGCTTCGTAGTCACTGAAGCTTTCTTT CASRRTGGFVVTEAFF
many TRBJ2-7 TRBD1 TRBV5-1 TGCGCCAGCAACCCCACGGGACAGGGAGGGGAGCAGTACTTC CASNPTGQGGEQYF
few TRBJ2-5 . TRBV29-1 TGCAGCGTTGACGGGGCGGTACAAGAGACCCAGTACTTC CSVDGAVQETQYF
. TRBJ2-2 TRBD1 TRBV12-3/TRBV12-4 TGTGCCAGCAGTCCGACAGGGTCGGGCACCGGGGAGCTGTTTTTT CASSPTGSGTGELFF
. TRBJ2-1 . TRBV5-4 TGTGCCAGCAGCCGTGACGGGGATGAGCAGTTCTTC CASSRDGDEQFF
. TRBJ2-1 . TRBV5-1 TGCGCCAGCAGGGAGGGCTCCTACAATGAGCAGTTCTTC CASREGSYNEQFF
many TRBJ1-2 . TRBV12-3/TRBV12-4 TGTGCCAGCTCGAAGGAAGCATATGGCTACACCTTC CASSKEAYGYTF
few TRBJ1-4 . TRBV7-2 TGTGCCAGCAGCTTAGTGGCGCGGGGGGAAAAACTGTTTTTT CASSLVARGEKLFF
many TRBJ1-1 TRBD1 TRBV5-1 TGCGCCAGCAGCAGGGATGAGTCAGGGGGCACTGAAGCTTTCTTT CASSRDESGGTEAFF
. TRBJ1-5 . TRBV20-1 TGCAGTGCTGGACTAGGGTTGAAGGATCAGCCCCAGCATTTT CSAGLGLKDQPQHF
many TRBJ2-4 . TRBV6-6 TGTGCCAGCAGCTCCCGAGGGTGGTCGAAAAACATTCAGTACTTC CASSSRGWSKNIQYF
. TRBJ2-3 TRBD2 TRBV6-5 TGTGCCAGCAGTTCCGATGGACTAGTCACAGATACGCAGTATTTT CASSSDGLVTDTQYF
few TRBJ1-3 TRBD1 TRBV5-1 TGCGCCAGCAGCACGGGACAGATCGACGCTGGAAACACCATATATTTT CASSTGQIDAGNTIYF
many TRBJ1-1 TRBD1 TRBV18 TGTGCCAGCTCACCAACGCTGACAGGGATGAGAACTGAAGCTTTCTTT CASSPTLTGMRTEAFF
many TRBJ2-3 . TRBV7-6 TGTGCCAGCGGGGGGGCCGGCACAGATACGCAGTATTTT CASGGAGTDTQYF
few TRBJ1-1 . TRBV6-6 TGTGCCAGCAGAGAGGGGGTATGGACTGAAGCTTTCTTT CASREGVWTEAFF
few TRBJ1-2 TRBD1 TRBV6-2/TRBV6-3 TGTGCCAGCAGTCGAGGGACAGGGACCTATGGCTACACCTTC CASSRGTGTYGYTF
. TRBJ1-2 . TRBV5-6 TGTGCCAGCAGCGAACAGGGATTCTATGGCTACACCTTC CASSEQGFYGYTF
many TRBJ2-1 . TRBV27 TGTGCCAGCAGTTTCGGACACGCATACAATGAGCAGTTCTTC CASSFGHAYNEQFF